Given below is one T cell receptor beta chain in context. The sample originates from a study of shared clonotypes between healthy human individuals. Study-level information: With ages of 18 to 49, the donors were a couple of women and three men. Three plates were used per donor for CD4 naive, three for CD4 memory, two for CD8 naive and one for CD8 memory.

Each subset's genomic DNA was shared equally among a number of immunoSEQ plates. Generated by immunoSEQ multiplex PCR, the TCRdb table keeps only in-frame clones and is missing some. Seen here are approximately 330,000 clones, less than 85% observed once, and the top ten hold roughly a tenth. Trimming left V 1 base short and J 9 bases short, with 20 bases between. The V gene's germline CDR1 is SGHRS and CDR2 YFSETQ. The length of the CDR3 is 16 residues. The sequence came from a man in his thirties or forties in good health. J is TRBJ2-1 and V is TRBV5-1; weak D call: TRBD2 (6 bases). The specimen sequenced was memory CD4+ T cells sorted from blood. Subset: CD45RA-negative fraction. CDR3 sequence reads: CASSLFLAGSGGEQFF. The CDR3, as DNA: TGCGCCAGCAGCTTGTTTTTGGCGGGGTCCGGGGGTGAGCAGTTCTTC.